The 8 T cell receptor beta chains given below trace back to one sample, sequenced in a study of Ad26.COV2.S vaccination and SARS-CoV-2 variants. Measured with immunoSEQ multiplex PCR; TCRdb has only the in-frame clones, and not every one. The repertoire holds some 350,000 clones, roughly 90% seen once, with about 5.4% in the top ten. Treatment denoted: roughly 18 received Ad26.COV2.S at low or high dose, single or two shots; 5 received placebo; per-sample allocation not given. Samples were taken on day 63 after the first vaccine or placebo injection. The material sequenced was peripheral blood, taken in a trial of Ad26.COV2.S vaccine versus placebo. The receptors shown here come from a person aged 18-65 years who received the Ad26.COV2.S COVID-19 vaccine or a placebo.

The V gene is TRBV7-9, the J gene TRBJ1-2, with D uncertain. CDR3 length equals 13 residues. In germline, CDR1 is SEHNR, CDR2 FQNEAQ (reference sequence). Trimming removed 3 bases from V and 6 bases from J, with 11 bases in between. The CDR3 is CASSFSDGDGYTF. The CDR3 nucleotides read TGTGCCAGCAGCTTTTCGGACGGCGATGGCTACACCTTC.

V is TRBV5-5 and J is TRBJ1-2, with TRBD1 as a possible D gene (5 bases). CDR1 and CDR2 from the germline V gene are SGHKS and YYEKEE (reference sequence). V was pared by 2 bases and J by 1 base, with 24 bases between. This CDR3 is 19 amino acids long. CDR3 DNA: TGTGCCAGCAGCTTTCCCGGGACTTACACTCACAGGATTAACTATGGCTACACCTTC. Translation gives CASSFPGTYTHRINYGYTF.

CDR3 nucleotides: TGTGCCAGCAGCCAAGAGGAATCGCGGGAGAGCTCCTACAATGAGCAGTTCTTC. Translating it yields CASSQEESRESSYNEQFF. This chain links TRBV3-1 (or the pseudogene TRBV3-2) with TRBJ2-1; 7 bases match TRBD2. This CDR3 is built from 18 residues. CDR1 and CDR2 from the germline V gene are LGHDT and YNNKEL (reference sequence). V lost 0 bases and J lost 0; bases outside the gene matches: 8.

The chain employs TRBV19 and TRBJ2-1, with D possibly being TRBD1 (5 bases). V gave up 3 bases and J gave up 5 bases, with 14 bases separating them. CDR1 is LNHDA and CDR2 is SQIVND in the germline V gene (reference sequence). The CDR3 is 15 residues long. CDR3: CASSIITGFNNEQFF. CDR3 DNA: TGTGCCAGTAGTATTATCACAGGATTTAACAATGAGCAGTTCTTC.

The rearrangement links TRBV19 to TRBJ2-3; D is unresolved. The CDR3 runs 13 residues. The germline V gene encodes CDR1 LNHDA and CDR2 SQIVND (reference sequence). Deletions cut 10 bases from V and 2 bases from J, with 13 bases between. CDR3 loop: CATAASLTDTQYF. The CDR3 nucleotides are TGTGCCACCGCGGCTTCCCTCACAGATACGCAGTATTTT.

Regarding this clone: The sample contains more than one DNA sequence encoding this CDR3. V usage is TRBV19 and J usage is TRBJ2-3; D gene ambiguous. The CDR3 totals 13 residues. Germline CDR1 and CDR2: LNHDA and SQIVND (reference sequence). V lost 1 base and J lost 6, with 8 bases in between. The CDR3 is CASSIGLLDTQYF. The CDR3, as DNA: TGTGCCAGTAGTATAGGCTTGCTGGATACGCAGTATTTT.

This chain links TRBV18 with TRBJ1-1; D gene ambiguous. Germline V gene data show CDR1 as KGHSH and CDR2 as LQKENI. Trimming took off 4 bases at V and 1 base at J, with 13 bases between the two ends. This CDR3 has 15 amino acids. CDR3 region: CASSQNFGANTEAFF. Written as DNA, the CDR3 is TGTGCCAGCTCACAAAATTTCGGTGCGAACACTGAAGCTTTCTTT. Filled out from reference TRBV18 and TRBJ1-1, the complete variable domain reads NAGVMQNPRHLVRRRGQEARLRCSPMKGHSHVYWYRQLPEEGLKFMVYLQKENIIDESGMPKERFSAEFPKEGPSILRIQQVVRGDSAAYFCASSQNFGANTEAFFGQGTRLTVV.

This chain links TRBV27 with TRBJ1-4; D gene uncertain. The germline V gene encodes CDR1 MNHEY and CDR2 SMNVEV (reference sequence). This CDR3 spans 13 amino acids. V gave up 3 bases and J gave up 5 bases, with 7 bases separating them. DNA of the CDR3: TGTGCCAGCAGTTTTGCAAGCAATGAAAAACTGTTTTTT. As protein: CASSFASNEKLFF.